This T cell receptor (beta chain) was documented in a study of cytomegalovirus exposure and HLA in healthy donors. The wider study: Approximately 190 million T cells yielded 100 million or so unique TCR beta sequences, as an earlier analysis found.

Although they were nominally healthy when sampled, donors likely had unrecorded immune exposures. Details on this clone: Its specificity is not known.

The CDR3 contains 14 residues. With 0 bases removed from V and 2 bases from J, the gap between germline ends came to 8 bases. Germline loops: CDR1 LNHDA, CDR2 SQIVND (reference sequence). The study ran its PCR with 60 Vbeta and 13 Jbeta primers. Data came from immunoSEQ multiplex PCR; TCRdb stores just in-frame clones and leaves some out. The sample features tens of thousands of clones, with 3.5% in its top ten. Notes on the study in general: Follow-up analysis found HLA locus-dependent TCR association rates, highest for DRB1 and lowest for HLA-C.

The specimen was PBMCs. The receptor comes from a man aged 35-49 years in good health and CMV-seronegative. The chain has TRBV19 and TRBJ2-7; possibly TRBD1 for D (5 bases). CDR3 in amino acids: CASSIDQGTYEQYF. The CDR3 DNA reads TGTGCCAGTAGTATAGATCAGGGAACCTACGAGCAGTACTTC.